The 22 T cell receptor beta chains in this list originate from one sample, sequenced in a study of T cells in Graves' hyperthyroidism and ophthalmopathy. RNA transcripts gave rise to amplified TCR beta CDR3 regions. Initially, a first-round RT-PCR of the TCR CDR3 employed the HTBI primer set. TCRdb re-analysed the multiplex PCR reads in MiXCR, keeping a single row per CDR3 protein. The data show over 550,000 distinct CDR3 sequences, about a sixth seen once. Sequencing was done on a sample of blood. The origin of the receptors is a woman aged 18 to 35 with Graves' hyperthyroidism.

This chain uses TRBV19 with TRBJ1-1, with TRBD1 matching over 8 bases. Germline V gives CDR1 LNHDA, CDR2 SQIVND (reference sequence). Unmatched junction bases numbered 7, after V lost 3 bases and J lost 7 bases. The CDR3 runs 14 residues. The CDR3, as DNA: TGTGCCAGTAGTATTTCCAGGGGGCAAAATGAAGCTTTCTTT. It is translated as CASSISRGQNEAFF.

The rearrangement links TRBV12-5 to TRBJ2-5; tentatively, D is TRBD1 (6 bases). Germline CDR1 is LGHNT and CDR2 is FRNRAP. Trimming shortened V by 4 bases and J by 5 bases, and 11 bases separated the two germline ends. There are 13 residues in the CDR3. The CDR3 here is CASGSNRDETQYF. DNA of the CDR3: TGTGCTAGTGGTTCGAACAGGGACGAGACCCAGTACTTC.

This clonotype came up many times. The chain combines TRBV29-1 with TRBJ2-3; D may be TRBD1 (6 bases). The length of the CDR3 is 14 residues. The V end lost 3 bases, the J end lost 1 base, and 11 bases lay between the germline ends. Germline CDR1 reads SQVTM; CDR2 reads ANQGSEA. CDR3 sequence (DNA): TGCAGCGTTGACCAGGGGCTGGGCACAGATACGCAGTATTTT. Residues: CSVDQGLGTDTQYF.

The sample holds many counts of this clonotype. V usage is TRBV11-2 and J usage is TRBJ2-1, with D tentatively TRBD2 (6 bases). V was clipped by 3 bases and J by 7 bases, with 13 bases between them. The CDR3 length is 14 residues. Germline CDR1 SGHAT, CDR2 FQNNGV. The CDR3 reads CASSLGLEINEQFF. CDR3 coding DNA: TGTGCCAGCAGCTTGGGACTTGAAATAAATGAGCAGTTCTTC. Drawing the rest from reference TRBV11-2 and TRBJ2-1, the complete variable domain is EAGVAQSPRYKIIEKRQSVAFWCNPISGHATLYWYQQILGQGPKLLIQFQNNGVVDDSQLPKDRFSAERLKGVDSTLKIQPAKLEDSAVYLCASSLGLEINEQFFGPGTRLTVL.

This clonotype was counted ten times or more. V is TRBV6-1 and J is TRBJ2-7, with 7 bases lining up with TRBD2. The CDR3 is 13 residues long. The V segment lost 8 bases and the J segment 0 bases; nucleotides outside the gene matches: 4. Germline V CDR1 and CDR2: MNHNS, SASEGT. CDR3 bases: TGTGCCAGCGCAGCGGGATTCTCCTACGAGCAGTACTTC. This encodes CASAAGFSYEQYF.

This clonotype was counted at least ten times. The CDR3: CASRDGTSGLRDTQYF. CDR3 DNA sequence: TGTGCCAGCAGAGATGGGACTAGCGGACTAAGAGATACGCAGTATTTT. The chain uses TRBV28 and TRBJ2-3; 11 bases match TRBD2. With 6 bases clipped from V and 5 bases from J, the junction kept 10 bases outside the gene matches. Germline values: CDR1 MDHEN, CDR2 SYDVKM. CDR3 length equals 16 residues.

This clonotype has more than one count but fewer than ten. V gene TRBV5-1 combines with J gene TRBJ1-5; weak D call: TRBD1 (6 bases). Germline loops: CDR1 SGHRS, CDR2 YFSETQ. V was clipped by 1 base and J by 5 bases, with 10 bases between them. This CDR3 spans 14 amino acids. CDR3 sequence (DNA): TGCGCCAGCAGCTTGAATGCAGGGGATCAGCCCCAGCATTTT. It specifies CASSLNAGDQPQHF.

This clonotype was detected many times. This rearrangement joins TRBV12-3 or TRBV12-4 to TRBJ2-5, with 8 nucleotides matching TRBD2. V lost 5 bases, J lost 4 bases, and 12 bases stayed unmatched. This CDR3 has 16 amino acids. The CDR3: CASSTTADGRAETQYF. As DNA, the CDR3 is TGTGCCAGCAGTACCACGGCCGACGGGAGGGCAGAGACCCAGTACTTC.

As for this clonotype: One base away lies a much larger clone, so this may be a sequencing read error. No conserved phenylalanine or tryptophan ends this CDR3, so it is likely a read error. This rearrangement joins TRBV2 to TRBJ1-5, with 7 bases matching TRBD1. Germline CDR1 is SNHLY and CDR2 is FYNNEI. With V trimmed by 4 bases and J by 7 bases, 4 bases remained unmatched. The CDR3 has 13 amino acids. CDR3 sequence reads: CASSVRGHQPQHS. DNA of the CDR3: TGTGCCAGCAGTGTTAGGGGGCACCAGCCCCAGCATTCT.

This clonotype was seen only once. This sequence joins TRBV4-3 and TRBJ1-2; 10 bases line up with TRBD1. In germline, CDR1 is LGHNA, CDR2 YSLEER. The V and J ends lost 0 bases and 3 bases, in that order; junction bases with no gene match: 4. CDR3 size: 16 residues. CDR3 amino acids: CASSQDSGTGDYGYTF. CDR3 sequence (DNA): TGCGCCAGCAGCCAAGATTCGGGGACAGGGGACTATGGCTACACCTTC.

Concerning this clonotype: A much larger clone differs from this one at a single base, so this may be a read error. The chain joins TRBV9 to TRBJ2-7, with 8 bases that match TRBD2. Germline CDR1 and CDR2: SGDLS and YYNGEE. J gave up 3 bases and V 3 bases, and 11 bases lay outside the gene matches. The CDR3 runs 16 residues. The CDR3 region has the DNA TGTGCCAGCAGCGAAGGATTAGAGCGGGAGTACTACGAGCAGTACTTC. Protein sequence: CASSEGLEREYYEQYF. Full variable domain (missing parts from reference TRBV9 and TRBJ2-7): DSGVTQTPKHLITATGQRVTLRCSPRSGDLSVYWYQQSLDQGLQFLIQYYNGEERAKGNILERFSAQQFPDLHSELNLSSLELGDSALYFCASSEGLEREYYEQYFGPGTRLTVT.

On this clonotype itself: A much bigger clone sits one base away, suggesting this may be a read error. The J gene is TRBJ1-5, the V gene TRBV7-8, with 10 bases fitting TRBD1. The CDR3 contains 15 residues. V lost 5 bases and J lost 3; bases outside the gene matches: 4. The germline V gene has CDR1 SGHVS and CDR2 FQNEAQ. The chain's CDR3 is CASSTDRGPNQPQHF. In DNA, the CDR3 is TGTGCCAGCAGCACAGACAGGGGGCCCAATCAGCCCCAGCATTTT.

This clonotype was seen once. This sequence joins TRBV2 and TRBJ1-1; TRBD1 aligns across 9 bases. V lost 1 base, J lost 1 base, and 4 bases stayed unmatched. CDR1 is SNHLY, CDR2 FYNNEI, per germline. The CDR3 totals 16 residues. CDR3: CASSEEGTGRNTEAFF. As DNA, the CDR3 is TGTGCCAGCAGTGAAGAAGGGACAGGGAGGAACACTGAAGCTTTCTTT. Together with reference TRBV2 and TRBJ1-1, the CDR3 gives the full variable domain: EPEVTQTPSHQVTQMGQEVILRCVPISNHLYFYWYRQILGQKVEFLVSFYNNEISEKSEIFDDQFSVERPDGSNFTLKIRSTKLEDSAMYFCASSEEGTGRNTEAFFGQGTRLTVV.

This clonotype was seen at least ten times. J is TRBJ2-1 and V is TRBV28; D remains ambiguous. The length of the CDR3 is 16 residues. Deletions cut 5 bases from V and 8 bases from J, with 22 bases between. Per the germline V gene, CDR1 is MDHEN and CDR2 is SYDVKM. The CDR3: CASSPHFLMAKYEQFF. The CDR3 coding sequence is TGTGCCAGCAGTCCCCATTTTCTGATGGCTAAGTATGAGCAGTTCTTC.

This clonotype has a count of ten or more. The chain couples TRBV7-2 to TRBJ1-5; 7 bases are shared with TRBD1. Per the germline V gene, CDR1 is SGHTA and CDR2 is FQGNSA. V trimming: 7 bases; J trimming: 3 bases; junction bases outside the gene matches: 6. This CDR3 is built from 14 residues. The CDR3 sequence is CASTADRINQPQHF. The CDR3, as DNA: TGTGCCAGCACCGCGGACAGGATCAATCAGCCCCAGCATTTT.

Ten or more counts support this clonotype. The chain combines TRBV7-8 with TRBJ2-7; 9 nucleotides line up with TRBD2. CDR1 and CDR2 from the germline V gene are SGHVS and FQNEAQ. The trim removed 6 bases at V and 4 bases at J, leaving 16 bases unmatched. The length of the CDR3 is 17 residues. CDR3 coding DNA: TGTGCCAGCAGACCCTCACGAGATCGGCGGGAGGGTTACGAGCAGTACTTC. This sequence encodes CASRPSRDRREGYEQYF.

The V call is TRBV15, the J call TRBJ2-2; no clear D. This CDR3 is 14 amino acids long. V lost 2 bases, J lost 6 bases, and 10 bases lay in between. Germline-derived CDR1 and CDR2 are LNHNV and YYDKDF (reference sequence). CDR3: CATSRQSSPGELFF. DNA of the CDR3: TGTGCCACCAGCAGACAGTCCTCTCCCGGGGAGCTGTTTTTT.

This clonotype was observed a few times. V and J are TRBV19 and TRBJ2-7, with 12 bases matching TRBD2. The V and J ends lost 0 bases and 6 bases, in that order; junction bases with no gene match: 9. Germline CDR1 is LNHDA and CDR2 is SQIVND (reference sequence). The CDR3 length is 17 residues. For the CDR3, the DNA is TGTGCCAGTAGTATAGAGACTAGCGGGGGACGGGGAAGCGAGCAGTACTTC. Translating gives CASSIETSGGRGSEQYF. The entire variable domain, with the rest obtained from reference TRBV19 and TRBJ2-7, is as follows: DGGITQSPKYLFRKEGQNVTLSCEQNLNHDAMYWYRQDPGQGLRLIYYSQIVNDFQKGDIAEGYSVSREKKESFPLTVTSAQKNPTAFYLCASSIETSGGRGSEQYFGPGTRLTVT.

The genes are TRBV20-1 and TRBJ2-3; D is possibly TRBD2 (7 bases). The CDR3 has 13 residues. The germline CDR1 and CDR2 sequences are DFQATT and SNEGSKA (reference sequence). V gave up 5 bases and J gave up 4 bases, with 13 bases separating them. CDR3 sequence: CSAGGGAADTQYF. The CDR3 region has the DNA TGCAGTGCTGGAGGGGGGGCCGCAGATACGCAGTATTTT.

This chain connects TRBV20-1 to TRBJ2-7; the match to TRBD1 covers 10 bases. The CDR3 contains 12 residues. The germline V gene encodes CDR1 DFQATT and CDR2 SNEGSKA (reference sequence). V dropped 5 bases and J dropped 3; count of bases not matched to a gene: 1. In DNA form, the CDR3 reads TGCAGTGCTTGGGACAGGGGCTACGAGCAGTACTTC. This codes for CSAWDRGYEQYF.

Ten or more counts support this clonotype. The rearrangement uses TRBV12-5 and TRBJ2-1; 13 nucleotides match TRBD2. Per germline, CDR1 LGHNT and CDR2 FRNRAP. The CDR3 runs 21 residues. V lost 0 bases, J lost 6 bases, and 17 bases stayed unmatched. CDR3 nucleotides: TGTGCTAGTGGTTTGGTACTTGGGACTAGCGGGACTCATAGTTATAGCAATGAGCAGTTCTTC. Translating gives CASGLVLGTSGTHSYSNEQFF.

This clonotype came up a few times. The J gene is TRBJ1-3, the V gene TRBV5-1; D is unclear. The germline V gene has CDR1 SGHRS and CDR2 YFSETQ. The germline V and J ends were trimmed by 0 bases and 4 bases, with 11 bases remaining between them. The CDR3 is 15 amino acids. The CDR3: CASSLDLVSGNTIYF. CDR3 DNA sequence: TGCGCCAGCAGCTTGGACCTGGTATCGGGAAACACCATATATTTT.